A selection of T cell receptor beta chains follows, all from one sample in a study of blood T cell repertoires in COVID-19. The data were produced by immunoSEQ multiplex PCR, yet TCRdb's version contains in-frame clones alone and is incomplete. The sample carries 35,000 to 45,000 clones, roughly 92% recorded once. The sequencing input was peripheral blood. The source is a man over 45 with COVID-19, enrolled during active disease. Both conserved end residues are part of each CDR3. The order of the fields is CDR3 DNA, CDR3 protein, J gene, V gene, D gene. A D gene is named only where the DNA matches it firmly.

DNA: TGCGCCAGCAGCCAAGTCGCCGCGCGGCGGGAGCGGCAAGAGACCCAGTACTTC
CDR3: CASSQVAARRERQETQYF
J: TRBJ2-5
V: TRBV4-1
D: TRBD2

DNA: TGCAGCGTTGAAGACAGGGGCGGCTACACCTTC
CDR3: CSVEDRGGYTF
J: TRBJ1-2
V: TRBV29-1
D: .

DNA: TGTGCCAGCAGCCAAGGGACTAGCGGGAGAACGGGCAGCAATGAGCAGTTCTTC
CDR3: CASSQGTSGRTGSNEQFF
J: TRBJ2-1
V: TRBV3-1/TRBV3-2
D: TRBD2

DNA: TGTGCCAGCAGCTGGCCAGCGGCAGAGCAGTTCTTC
CDR3: CASSWPAAEQFF
J: TRBJ2-1
V: TRBV7-9
D: .

DNA: TGTGCCAGCAGCTTAGTTGGGACAGGGCCCTACGAGCAGTACTTC
CDR3: CASSLVGTGPYEQYF
J: TRBJ2-7
V: TRBV7-8
D: TRBD1

DNA: TGCGCCAGCAGCTCTTCAGGGGGCTCCCACAATGAGCAGTTCTTC
CDR3: CASSSSGGSHNEQFF
J: TRBJ2-1
V: TRBV5-1
D: TRBD1

DNA: TGTGCCAGCAGCTTTTTCCAGGACAGGGTGTCGCGCAATCAGCCCCAGCATTTT
CDR3: CASSFFQDRVSRNQPQHF
J: TRBJ1-5
V: TRBV5-6
D: TRBD1

DNA: TGTGCCAGCAGCCGGACAGGGGAGGGTGGCTACACCTTC
CDR3: CASSRTGEGGYTF
J: TRBJ1-2
V: TRBV14
D: TRBD1

DNA: TGCGCCAGCAGCCAAGATCTGGTCGGCGGGAGTGGCTACGAGCAGTACTTC
CDR3: CASSQDLVGGSGYEQYF
J: TRBJ2-7
V: TRBV4-1
D: TRBD2

DNA: TGTGCCAGCAGTTTCCTCAGAAGGAACACTGAAGCTTTCTTT
CDR3: CASSFLRRNTEAFF
J: TRBJ1-1
V: TRBV28
D: .

DNA: TGCGCCAGCAGCTTGGGAAACAGGGGGGGCGAGCAGTACTTC
CDR3: CASSLGNRGGEQYF
J: TRBJ2-7
V: TRBV5-1
D: .

DNA: TGTGCCAGCAGCCCCCCGGGACAGGGGGCAGCGGACACCGGGGAGCTGTTTTTT
CDR3: CASSPPGQGAADTGELFF
J: TRBJ2-2
V: TRBV2
D: TRBD1

DNA: TGTGCCAGTAAGATTGCGGGCACAGATACGCAGTATTTT
CDR3: CASKIAGTDTQYF
J: TRBJ2-3
V: TRBV19
D: .

DNA: TGTGCCAGTAGTAGGGGACAGCCCGGGGAGCTGTTTTTT
CDR3: CASSRGQPGELFF
J: TRBJ2-2
V: TRBV19
D: TRBD1

DNA: TGTGCCAGCAGCTTAGGGACTAGCGGAGCGGGGCAAGAGACCCAGTACTTC
CDR3: CASSLGTSGAGQETQYF
J: TRBJ2-5
V: TRBV5-4
D: TRBD2

DNA: TGTGCCAGTAGCCCTGACAGGGGGATGTGGAACACTGAAGCTTTCTTT
CDR3: CASSPDRGMWNTEAFF
J: TRBJ1-1
V: TRBV19
D: TRBD1

DNA: TGTGCCAGCAGCCATATAAACACTGAAGCTTTCTTT
CDR3: CASSHINTEAFF
J: TRBJ1-1
V: TRBV3-1/TRBV3-2
D: .

DNA: TGCGCCAGCGAGCCGGGTCCGGTGGGGGGAACCTACGAGCAGTACTTC
CDR3: CASEPGPVGGTYEQYF
J: TRBJ2-7
V: TRBV5-1
D: .

DNA: TGTGCCAGCAGCTCGGCATGGAGCTCCTATAATTCACCCCTCCACTTT
CDR3: CASSSAWSSYNSPLHF
J: TRBJ1-6
V: TRBV5-6
D: .

DNA: TGTGCCAGCTCACCCCCTAGCACAGATACGCAGTATTTT
CDR3: CASSPPSTDTQYF
J: TRBJ2-3
V: TRBV18
D: .

DNA: TGTGCCAGCACCAGGACTAGCGGCACAGATACGCAGTATTTT
CDR3: CASTRTSGTDTQYF
J: TRBJ2-3
V: TRBV9
D: TRBD2

DNA: TGTGCCAGCAGTTACTCGGCAGGGGGCATCGAAAAACTGTTTTTT
CDR3: CASSYSAGGIEKLFF
J: TRBJ1-4
V: TRBV6-6
D: TRBD1